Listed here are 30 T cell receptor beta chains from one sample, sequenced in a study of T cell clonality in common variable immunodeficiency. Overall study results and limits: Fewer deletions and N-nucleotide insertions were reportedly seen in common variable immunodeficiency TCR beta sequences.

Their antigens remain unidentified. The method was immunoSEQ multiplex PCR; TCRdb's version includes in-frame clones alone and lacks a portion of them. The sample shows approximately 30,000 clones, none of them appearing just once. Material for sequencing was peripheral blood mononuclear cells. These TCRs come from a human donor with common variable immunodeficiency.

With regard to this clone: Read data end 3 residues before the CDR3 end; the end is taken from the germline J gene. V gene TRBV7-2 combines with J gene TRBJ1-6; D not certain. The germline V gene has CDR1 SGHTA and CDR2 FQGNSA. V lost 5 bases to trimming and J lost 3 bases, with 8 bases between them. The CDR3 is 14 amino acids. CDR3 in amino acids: CASSPQIYNSPLHF. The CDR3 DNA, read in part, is TGTGCCAGCAGCCCCCAGATCTATAATTCACCC.

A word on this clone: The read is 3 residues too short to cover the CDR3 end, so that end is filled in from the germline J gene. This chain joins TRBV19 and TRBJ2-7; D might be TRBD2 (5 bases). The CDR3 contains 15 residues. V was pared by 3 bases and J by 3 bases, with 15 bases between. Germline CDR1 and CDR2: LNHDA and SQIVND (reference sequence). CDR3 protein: CASSMADSVGYEQYF. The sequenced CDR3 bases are TGTGCCAGTAGTATGGCGGACTCCGTCGGCTACGAG.

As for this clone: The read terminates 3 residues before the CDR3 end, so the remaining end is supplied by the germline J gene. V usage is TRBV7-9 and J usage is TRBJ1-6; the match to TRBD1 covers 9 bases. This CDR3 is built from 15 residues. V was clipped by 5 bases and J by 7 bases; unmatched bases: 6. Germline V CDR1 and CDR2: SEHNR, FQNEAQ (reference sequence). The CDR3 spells CASSLPTGGNSPLHF. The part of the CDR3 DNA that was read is TGTGCCAGCAGCCTGCCGACAGGGGGAAATTCACCC.

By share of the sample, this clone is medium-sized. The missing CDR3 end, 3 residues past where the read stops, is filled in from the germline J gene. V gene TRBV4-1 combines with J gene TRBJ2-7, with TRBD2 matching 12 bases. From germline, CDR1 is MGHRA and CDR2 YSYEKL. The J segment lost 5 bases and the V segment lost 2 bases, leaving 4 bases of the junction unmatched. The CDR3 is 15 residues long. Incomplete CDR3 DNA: TGCGCCAGCAGCCAACTAGCGGGAGGGCCAGACGAG. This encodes CASSQLAGGPDE. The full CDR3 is CASSQLAGGPDEQYF.

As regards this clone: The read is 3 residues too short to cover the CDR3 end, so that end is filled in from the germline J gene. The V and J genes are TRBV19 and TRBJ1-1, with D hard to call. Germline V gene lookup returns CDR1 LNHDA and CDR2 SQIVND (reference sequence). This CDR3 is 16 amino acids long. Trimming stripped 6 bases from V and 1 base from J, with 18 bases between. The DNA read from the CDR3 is TGTGCCAGTAGGCCTCGTAAGCTCTCCGGGAACACTGAA. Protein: CASRPRKLSGNTE. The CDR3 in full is CASRPRKLSGNTEAFF. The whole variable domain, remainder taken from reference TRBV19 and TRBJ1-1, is DGGITQSPKYLFRKEGQNVTLSCEQNLNHDAMYWYRQDPGQGLRLIYYSQIVNDFQKGDIAEGYSVSREKKESFPLTVTSAQKNPTAFYLCASRPRKLSGNTEAFFGQGTRLTVV.

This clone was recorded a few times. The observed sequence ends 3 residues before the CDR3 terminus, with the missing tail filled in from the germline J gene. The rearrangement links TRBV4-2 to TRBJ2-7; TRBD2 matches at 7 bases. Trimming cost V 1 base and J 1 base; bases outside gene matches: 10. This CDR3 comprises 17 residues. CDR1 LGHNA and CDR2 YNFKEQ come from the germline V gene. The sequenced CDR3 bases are TGTGCCAGCAGCCAAGGATTGAGTCAAGCGGGGTCCTACGAG. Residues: CASSQGLSQAGSYE. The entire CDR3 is CASSQGLSQAGSYEQYF.

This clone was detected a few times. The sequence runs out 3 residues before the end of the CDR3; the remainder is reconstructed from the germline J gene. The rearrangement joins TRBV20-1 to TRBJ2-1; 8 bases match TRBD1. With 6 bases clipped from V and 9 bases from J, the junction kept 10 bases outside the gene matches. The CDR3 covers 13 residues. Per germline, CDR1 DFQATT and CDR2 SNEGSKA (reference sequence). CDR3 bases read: TGCAGTGCCAGGGGGCTCGATGGGGGTGAG. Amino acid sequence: CSARGLDGGE. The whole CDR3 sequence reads CSARGLDGGEQFF.

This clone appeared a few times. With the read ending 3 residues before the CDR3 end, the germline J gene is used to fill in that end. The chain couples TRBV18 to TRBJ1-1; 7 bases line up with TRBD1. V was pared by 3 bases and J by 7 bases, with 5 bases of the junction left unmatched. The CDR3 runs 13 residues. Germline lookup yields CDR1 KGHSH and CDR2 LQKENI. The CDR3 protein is CASSPGTESEAFF. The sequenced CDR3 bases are TGTGCCAGCTCACCCGGGACAGAGAGTGAA.

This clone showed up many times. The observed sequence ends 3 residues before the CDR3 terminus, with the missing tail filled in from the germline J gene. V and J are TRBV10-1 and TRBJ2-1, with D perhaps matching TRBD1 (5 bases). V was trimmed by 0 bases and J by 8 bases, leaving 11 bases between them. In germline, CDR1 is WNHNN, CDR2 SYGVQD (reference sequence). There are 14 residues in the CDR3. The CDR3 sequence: CASSESAGRDEQFF. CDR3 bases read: TGCGCCAGCAGTGAGTCGGCAGGGCGTGATGAG.

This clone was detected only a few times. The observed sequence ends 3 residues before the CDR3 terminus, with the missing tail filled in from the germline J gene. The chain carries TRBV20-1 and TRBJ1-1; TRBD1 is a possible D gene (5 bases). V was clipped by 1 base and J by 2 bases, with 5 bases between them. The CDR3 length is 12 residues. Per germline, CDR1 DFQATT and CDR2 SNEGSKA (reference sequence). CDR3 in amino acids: CSARGGNTEAFF. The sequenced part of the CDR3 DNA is TGCAGTGCTAGAGGGGGCAACACTGAA.

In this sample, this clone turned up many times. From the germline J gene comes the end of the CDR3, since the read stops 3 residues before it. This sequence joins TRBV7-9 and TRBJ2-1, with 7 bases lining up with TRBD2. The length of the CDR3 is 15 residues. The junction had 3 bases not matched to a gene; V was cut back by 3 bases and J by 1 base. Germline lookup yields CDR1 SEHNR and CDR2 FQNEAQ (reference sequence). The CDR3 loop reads CASSFSGSSYNEQFF. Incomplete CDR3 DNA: TGTGCCAGCAGCTTTAGCGGGTCGTCCTACAATGAG. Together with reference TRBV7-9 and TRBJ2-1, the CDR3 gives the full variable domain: DTGVSQNPRHKITKRGQNVTFRCDPISEHNRLYWYRQTLGQGPEFLTYFQNEAQLEKSRLLSDRFSAERPKGSFSTLEIQRTEQGDSAMYLCASSFSGSSYNEQFFGPGTRLTVL.

CDR3 protein: CASSFSLRGETQYF. CDR3 DNA, as far as it was read: TGTGCCAGCAGCTTCTCTCTACGAGGGGAGACC. This rearrangement joins TRBV7-2 to TRBJ2-5, with D perhaps matching TRBD2 (5 bases). The sequenced fragment ends 3 residues before the CDR3 boundary, so the rest is inferred from the germline J gene. Germline V lookup: CDR1 SGHTA, CDR2 FQGNSA. This CDR3 has 14 amino acids. V was pared by 3 bases and J by 5 bases, with 13 bases between.

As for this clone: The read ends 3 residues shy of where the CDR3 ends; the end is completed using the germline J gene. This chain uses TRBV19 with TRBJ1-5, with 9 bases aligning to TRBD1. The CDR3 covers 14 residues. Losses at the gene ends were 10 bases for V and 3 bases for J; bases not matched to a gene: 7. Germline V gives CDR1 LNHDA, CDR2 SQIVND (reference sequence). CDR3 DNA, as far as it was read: TGTGCCACCCGAACAGGGGGCTACAATCAGCCC. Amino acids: CATRTGGYNQP. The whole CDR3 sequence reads CATRTGGYNQPQHF. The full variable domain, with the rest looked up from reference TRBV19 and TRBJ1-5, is DGGITQSPKYLFRKEGQNVTLSCEQNLNHDAMYWYRQDPGQGLRLIYYSQIVNDFQKGDIAEGYSVSREKKESFPLTVTSAQKNPTAFYLCATRTGGYNQPQHFGDGTRLSIL.

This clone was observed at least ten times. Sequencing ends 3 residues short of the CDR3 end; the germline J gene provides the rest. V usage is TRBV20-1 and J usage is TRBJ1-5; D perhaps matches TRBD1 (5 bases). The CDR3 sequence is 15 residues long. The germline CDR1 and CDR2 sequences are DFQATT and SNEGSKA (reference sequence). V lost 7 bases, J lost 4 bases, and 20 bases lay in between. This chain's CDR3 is CSVALGLGVNQPQHF. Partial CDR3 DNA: TGCAGTGTGGCCCTCGGGCTAGGGGTGAATCAGCCC.

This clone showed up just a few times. The CDR3 loop is CASSRGEAYNEQFF. Partial CDR3 DNA: TGTGCCAGCAGTCGGGGGGAGGCCTACAATGAG. The V gene is TRBV7-9, the J gene TRBJ2-1, with 7 bases matching TRBD2. The CDR3 end lies 3 residues beyond the end of the read and is filled in from the germline J gene. Germline V CDR1 and CDR2: SEHNR, FQNEAQ (reference sequence). With 6 bases clipped from V and 2 bases from J, the junction kept 4 bases outside the gene matches. The CDR3 has 14 residues.

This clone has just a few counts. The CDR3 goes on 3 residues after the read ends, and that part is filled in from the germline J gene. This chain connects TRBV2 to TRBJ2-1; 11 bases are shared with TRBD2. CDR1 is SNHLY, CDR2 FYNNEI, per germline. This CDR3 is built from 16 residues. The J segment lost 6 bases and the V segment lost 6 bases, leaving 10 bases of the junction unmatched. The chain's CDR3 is CASRRGLAVGVNEQFF. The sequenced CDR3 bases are TGTGCCAGCAGGAGGGGACTAGCGGTTGGAGTCAATGAG.

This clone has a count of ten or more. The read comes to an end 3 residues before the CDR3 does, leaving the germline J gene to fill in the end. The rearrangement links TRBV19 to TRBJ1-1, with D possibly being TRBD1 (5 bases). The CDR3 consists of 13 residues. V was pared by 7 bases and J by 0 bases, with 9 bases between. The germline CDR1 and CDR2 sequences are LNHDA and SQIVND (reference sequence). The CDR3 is CASKDNLNTEAFF. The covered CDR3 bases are TGTGCCAGTAAGGACAATTTGAACACTGAA.

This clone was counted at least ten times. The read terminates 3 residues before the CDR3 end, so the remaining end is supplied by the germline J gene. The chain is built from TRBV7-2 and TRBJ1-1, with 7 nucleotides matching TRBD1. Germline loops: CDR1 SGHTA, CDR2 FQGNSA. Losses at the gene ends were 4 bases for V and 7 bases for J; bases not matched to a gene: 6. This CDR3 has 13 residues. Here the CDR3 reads CASSYQQGREAFF. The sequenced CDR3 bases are TGTGCCAGCAGCTACCAACAGGGGCGTGAA.

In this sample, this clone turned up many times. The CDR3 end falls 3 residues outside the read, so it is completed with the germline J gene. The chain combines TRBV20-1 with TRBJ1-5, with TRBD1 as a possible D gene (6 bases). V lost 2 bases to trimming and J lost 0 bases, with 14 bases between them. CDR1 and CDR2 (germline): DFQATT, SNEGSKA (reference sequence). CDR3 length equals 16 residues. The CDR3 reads CSARSRGMYSNQPQHF. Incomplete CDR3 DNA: TGCAGTGCTAGATCCAGGGGAATGTATAGCAATCAGCCC.

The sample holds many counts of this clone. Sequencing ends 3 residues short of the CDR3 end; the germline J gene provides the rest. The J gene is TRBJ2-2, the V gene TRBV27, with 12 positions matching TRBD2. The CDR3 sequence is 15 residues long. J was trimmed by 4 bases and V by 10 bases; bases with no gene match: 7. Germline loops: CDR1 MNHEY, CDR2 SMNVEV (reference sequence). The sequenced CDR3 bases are TGTGCCACGACTAGCGGGAGACCGGGCACCGGGGAG. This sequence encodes CATTSGRPGTGE. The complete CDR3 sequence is CATTSGRPGTGELFF.

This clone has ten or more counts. CDR3 DNA, as far as it was read: TGCGCCAGCAGCTTATCAGGTGATTTAGGGAACACTGAA. Its protein product is CASSLSGDLGNTE. The whole CDR3 protein is CASSLSGDLGNTEAFF. J is TRBJ1-1 and V is TRBV5-1; unclear D gene. The read stops 3 residues short of the end of the CDR3; the missing end is completed from the germline J gene. The germline gives CDR1 SGHRS, CDR2 YFSETQ. V lost 2 bases and J lost 1, with 15 bases in between. The CDR3 extends over 16 amino acids. The full variable domain, rest sourced from reference TRBV5-1 and TRBJ1-1, is KAGVTQTPRYLIKTRGQQVTLSCSPISGHRSVSWYQQTPGQGLQFLFEYFSETQRNKGNFPGRFSGRQFSNSRSEMNVSTLELGDSALYLCASSLSGDLGNTEAFFGQGTRLTVV.

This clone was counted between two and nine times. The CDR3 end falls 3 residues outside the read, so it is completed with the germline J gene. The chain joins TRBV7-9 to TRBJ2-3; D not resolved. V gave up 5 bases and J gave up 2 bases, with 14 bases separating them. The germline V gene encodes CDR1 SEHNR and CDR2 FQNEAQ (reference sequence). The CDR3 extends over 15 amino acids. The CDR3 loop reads CASSPAAYHTDTQYF. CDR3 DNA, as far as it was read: TGTGCCAGCAGCCCCGCAGCGTACCACACAGATACG. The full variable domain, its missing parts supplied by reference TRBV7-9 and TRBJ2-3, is DTGVSQNPRHKITKRGQNVTFRCDPISEHNRLYWYRQTLGQGPEFLTYFQNEAQLEKSRLLSDRFSAERPKGSFSTLEIQRTEQGDSAMYLCASSPAAYHTDTQYFGPGTRLTVL.

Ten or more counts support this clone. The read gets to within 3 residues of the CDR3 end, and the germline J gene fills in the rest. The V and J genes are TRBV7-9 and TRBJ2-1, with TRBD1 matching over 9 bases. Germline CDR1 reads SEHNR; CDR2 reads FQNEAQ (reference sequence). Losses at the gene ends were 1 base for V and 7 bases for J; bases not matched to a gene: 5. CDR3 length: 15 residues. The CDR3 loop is CASSLGSDRGNEQFF. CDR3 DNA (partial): TGTGCCAGCAGCTTAGGTTCGGACAGGGGTAATGAG.

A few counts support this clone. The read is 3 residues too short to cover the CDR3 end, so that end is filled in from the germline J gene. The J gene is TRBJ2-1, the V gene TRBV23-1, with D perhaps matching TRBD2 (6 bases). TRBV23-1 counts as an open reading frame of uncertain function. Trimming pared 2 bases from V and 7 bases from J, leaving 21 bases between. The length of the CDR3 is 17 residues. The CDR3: CASSQAYPGTDPNEQFF. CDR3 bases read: TGCGCCAGCAGTCAAGCCTATCCCGGGACTGACCCGAATGAG.

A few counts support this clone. Here the CDR3 reads CASSLRPLAGPYEQYF. The part of the CDR3 DNA that was read is TGTGCCAGCAGCTTACGCCCCCTAGCGGGACCCTACGAG. This sequence joins TRBV7-6 and TRBJ2-7, with 9 bases matching TRBD2. The read ends 3 residues shy of where the CDR3 ends; the end is completed using the germline J gene. CDR1 is SGHVS and CDR2 is FNYEAQ in the germline V gene. V shed 2 bases and J 2 bases; nucleotides not matched to a gene: 7. The CDR3 is made up of 16 amino acids.

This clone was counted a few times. CDR3 loop: CAWSGQGGYGYTF. The DNA read from the CDR3 is TGTGCCTGGAGTGGACAGGGGGGCTATGGC. The J gene is TRBJ1-2, the V gene TRBV30; 9 bases align to TRBD1. The CDR3 extends 3 residues past the end of the read, so its final part is completed from the germline J gene. Per the germline V gene, CDR1 is GTSNPN and CDR2 is SVGIG (reference sequence). J lost 4 bases, V lost 1 base, and 1 base had no gene match. This CDR3 is built from 13 residues.

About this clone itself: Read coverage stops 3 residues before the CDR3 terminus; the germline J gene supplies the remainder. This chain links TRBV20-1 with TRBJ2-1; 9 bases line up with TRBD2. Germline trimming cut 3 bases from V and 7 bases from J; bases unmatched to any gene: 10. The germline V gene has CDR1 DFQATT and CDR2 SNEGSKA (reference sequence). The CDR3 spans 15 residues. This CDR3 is CSASALRLADNEQFF. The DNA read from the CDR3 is TGCAGTGCTAGCGCCCTAAGACTAGCGGATAATGAG.

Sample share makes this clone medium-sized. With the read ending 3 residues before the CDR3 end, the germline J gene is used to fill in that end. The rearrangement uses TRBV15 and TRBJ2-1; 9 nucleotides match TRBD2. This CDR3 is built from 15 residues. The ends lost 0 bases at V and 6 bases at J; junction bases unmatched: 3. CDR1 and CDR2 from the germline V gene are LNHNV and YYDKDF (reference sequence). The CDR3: CATSRDLAGFNEQFF. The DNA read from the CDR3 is TGTGCCACCAGCAGAGACCTAGCGGGGTTCAATGAG. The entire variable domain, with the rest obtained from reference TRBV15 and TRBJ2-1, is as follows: DAMVIQNPRYQVTQFGKPVTLSCSQTLNHNVMYWYQQKSSQAPKLLFHYYDKDFNNEADTPDNFQSRRPNTSFCFLDIRSPGLGDTAMYLCATSRDLAGFNEQFFGPGTRLTVL.

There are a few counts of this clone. CDR3 region: CASTGRLEADTQYF. The part of the CDR3 DNA that was read is TGTGCCAGCACGGGAAGACTAGAGGCAGATACG. The chain uses TRBV7-9 and TRBJ2-3, with D maybe TRBD2 (6 bases). The read finishes 3 residues shy of the CDR3 end, and the germline J gene is used to complete it. This CDR3 contains 14 residues. The V end lost 7 bases, the J end lost 4 bases, and 15 bases lay between the germline ends. Germline-derived CDR1 and CDR2 are SEHNR and FQNEAQ (reference sequence). The variable domain in full, completed from reference TRBV7-9 and TRBJ2-3, reads DTGVSQNPRHKITKRGQNVTFRCDPISEHNRLYWYRQTLGQGPEFLTYFQNEAQLEKSRLLSDRFSAERPKGSFSTLEIQRTEQGDSAMYLCASTGRLEADTQYFGPGTRLTVL.

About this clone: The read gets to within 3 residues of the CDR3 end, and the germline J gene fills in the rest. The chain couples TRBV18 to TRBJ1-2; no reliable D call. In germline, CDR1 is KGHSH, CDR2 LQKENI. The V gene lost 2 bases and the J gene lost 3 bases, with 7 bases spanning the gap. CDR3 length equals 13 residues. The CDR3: CASSPAGYYGYTF. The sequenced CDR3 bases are TGTGCCAGCTCACCAGCGGGGTACTATGGC.